This T cell receptor (beta chain) is from a study of cytomegalovirus exposure and HLA in healthy donors (dated by TCRdb to 2016 to 2017). With regard to the full study: According to an earlier analysis of a few hundred of the donors, about 179 million T cells yielded 120 million or so unique TCR beta sequences and more than 250 Gb of sequence data. All discovery cohort repertoires had been generated on a single sequencing platform. An earlier analysis of fewer than 700 of the donors applied high-throughput TCR beta sequencing to assess whether each TCR beta V gene segment acted as functional or pseudogenic. A later genetic analysis used genome-wide SNP genotypes for about 65% of the roughly 700 donors, treating that subset as a discovery cohort. The later analysis used no new phenotypic data to find candidate immune exposures, relying instead on TCR beta sequences and their occurrence across donors. Besides the first cohort of around 700 subjects, a separate validation cohort made up of over a hundred different subjects was used. A later analysis re-analyzed previously published TCR beta repertoires from 666 donors and added high-resolution HLA genotyping to study TCR occurrence patterns. The number of donors typed differed by locus, with about 629-630 for A, B, C, DRB1 and DQB1, roughly 550 for DQA1, approximately 570 for DPA1, and approximately 470 for DPB1. About five DR-DQ haplotypes were treated as single units for association and clustering because of strong linkage in the cohort. An early release covering 500 to 750 HLA-typed donors comprised about 300 gigabases of sequencing data and roughly 85 million unique TCR sequences. The study combined high-throughput TCR immunosequencing, statistical association of individual TCRs with disease status, and machine learning to predict cytomegalovirus infection status. Both class I and class II loci were covered by HLA typing, at four-digit resolution. Donor age, sex, ethnicity and CMV serostatus were compiled alongside the repertoire data. The aim of the study was to test whether cataloging public T cell receptors could identify signatures of past pathogen exposure. On average, approximately 250,000 unique TCR beta nucleotide sequences were sequenced per donor among a few hundred genotyped donors of the cohort, with roughly a sixth of those sequences being non-productive. Of the 300 to 500 genotyped donors, approximately 80% were placed in the genetic ancestry cluster associated with self-reported Caucasian donors. The study profiled the T cell repertoires of hundreds of subjects by immunosequencing and related them to cytomegalovirus serostatus. What the authors observed across the whole study: In this cohort, only TCR beta chains were sequenced, and detectable features were limited by the absence of alpha or paired-chain data. In a later analysis, TCR association rates were found to vary across HLA loci, with the most associated TCRs seen for DRB1 alleles and the fewest for HLA-C alleles. In an earlier analysis of a few hundred of the donors, most TCR beta V segments were observed in productive rearrangements about 90% or about 30% of the time, broadly matching IMGT annotations. Approximately 16 rarely observed V segments, including chromosome 9 orphons, were excluded from the earlier analysis of approximately 500 of the donors because counts were too low. In a later analysis, HLA-associated TCR beta chains showed more clonal expansion and lower generation probabilities than non-associated chains that were equally common. According to a later analysis, most CMV-associated TCR beta chains appeared to be HLA-restricted, and the HLA associations seemed to be driven largely by CMV exposure. The study listed 164 TCR beta chains as associated with cytomegalovirus. CMV serostatus was the only immune exposure information available for the cohort. Three of the identified cytomegalovirus-associated TCR beta chains were confirmed in vitro to be specific for cytomegalovirus antigens. Because HLA typing was unavailable for some donors at each locus, only the typed subset was used in association tests. According to a later analysis, parvovirus B19, influenza, CMV and Epstein-Barr virus appeared linked to several top co-occurrence clusters. In a later genetic analysis, a missense DCLRE1C variant was associated with V-gene and J-gene trimming of TCR beta chains, and the association was replicated in an independent cohort. A later genetic analysis reported fewer N-insertions in productive TCRs among donors in an Asian-associated ancestry cluster than the roughly 700-donor mean. Cytomegalovirus status was reported to be diagnosed by the classifier with high specificity and sensitivity in both the original and validation cohorts. Assigning TCR associations to individual alleles was difficult when HLA alleles, especially DR and DQ, strongly co-occurred. Most TCR sequences were seen in very few donors, while some public TCRs were found in many individuals. Presence/absence analyses assumed roughly uniform sequencing depth across donors, an assumption that may not hold. The sequencing pipeline was judged likely to have produced a cluster of highly shared sequence variants as a technical artifact. A later analysis associated about 17,000 TCR beta sequences with specific HLA alleles at a false discovery rate of 0.05. Because the 87-base-pair reads could not distinguish some IMGT-functional V segments, including TRBV6-2 and TRBV6-3, those segments were excluded. The authors suggested that the approach could potentially be extended to other disease states and immunological phenotypes. Correlated functional status among segregating V segments might be attributable to linkage disequilibrium, but an unknown experimental factor could not be ruled out. A further reported finding was that TCR beta sequences accurately predicted the HLA-A and HLA-B alleles for most subjects in the first cohort.

The cohort consisted of 650 to 700 healthy bone marrow donors. At the time of sampling, every cohort member was nominally healthy, though immune exposures that went unrecorded were likely present. The donor tested CMV seronegative, placing the donor among the approximately 400 seronegative members of the cohort. Every donor gave a peripheral blood sample, and the peripheral blood mononuclear cells from that sample were used for TCR beta sequencing. The Qiagen DNeasy Blood Extraction Kit was used to extract genomic DNA from the blood cell samples. In the case of this clone: Its antigen is currently not known. No much larger clonotype is one base removed from it; base qualities were not supplied.

Preparation of the library involved the immunoSEQ multiplex PCR assay. For the multiplex PCR, a mixture combining 60 forward primers for TCR Vbeta segments and 13 reverse primers for TCR Jbeta segments was used. The CDR3 region of rearranged TCR beta genes was amplified from genomic DNA by a multiplex PCR assay. Amplified TCR beta libraries were sequenced as 87-base-pair reads on the Illumina HiSeq System. In the paper's pipeline: Across the 700 or so repertoires, a later analysis counted 75 million to 90 million unique TCR beta chains, approximately 10 million of which were shared by at least two donors. Raw reads were error-corrected and collapsed into unique sequences by a nearest-neighbor algorithm in which closely related sequences were merged to remove PCR and sequencing errors. Alignment of CDR3 sequences to IMGT reference sequences was used to assign V, D and J gene segments. For a sequence to be retained, a match of at least six nucleotides to both a V gene segment and a J gene segment was required. A rearrangement was called productive if the CDR3 had no stop codons and remained in frame with V and J, and every other rearrangement was called non-productive. Following IMGT convention, CDR3 was defined as the stretch from the second conserved V-encoded cysteine to the conserved J-encoded phenylalanine. The earlier analysis of 587 of the donors excluded sequences that lacked an unambiguous match to a single V gene segment. In an earlier analysis of approximately 500 of the donors, a V segment was called functional when productive rearrangements were above 56.7%, and segregating when the standard deviation between donors exceeded 5%. A statistical classification framework was developed to diagnose cytomegalovirus status using the catalog of TCR beta chain sequences. In a later analysis, V and J genes were assigned by comparing TCR nucleotide sequences against IMGT/GENE-DB human TR gene sequences. Using the TCRdist pipeline, a later analysis assigned CDR3 sequences along with most-parsimonious VDJ recombination scenarios. A later analysis defined each TCR beta chain by its CDR3 amino acid sequence plus V-gene family, and excluded reads lacking a unique V-gene family. A later analysis removed nearly 600 highly shared, low-generation-probability nucleotide sequences to deal with suspected cross-contamination and a sequencing artifact. In a later analysis, a clonal expansion index for each public chain was calculated from normalized within-repertoire ranks of inferred template counts. In a later analysis, generation probabilities were computed using a VDJ recombination model fitted to out-of-frame rearrangements, and the results were checked against IGoR. Hypergeometric tests were used in a later analysis to score TCR-TCR, TCR-HLA and TCR-CMV co-occurrence, with a repertoire-size bias correction applied to the TCR pairs. False discovery rates were estimated in a later analysis by permuting HLA or CMV assignments 20 times. A later analysis grouped co-occurring TCRs with DBSCAN, adding TCRdist sequence similarity when clustering within HLA-allele-positive subsets. Repertoires with fewer than 30,000 or more than 120,000 public chains were left out of co-occurrence clustering, as were about five repertoires with anomalous nucleotide sharing. TCRdb carries this immuneACCESS record with in-frame sequences only. Its versions omit some clonotypes, under half of them owing to an unresolved V gene in the studies checked, with the rest unexplained. Clone size and the V and J calls come from that table; the DNA yielded D and trimming. This sample lists some 190,000 clones; around 87% were detected once. Jointly, the top ten make up 1% to 1.5% of the sample.

The CDR3 starts with the cysteine, ends with the phenylalanine, and has 14 residues. The entry retains the CDR3 DNA only, 42 bases that are in frame from base 1. V lost 6 bases and J lost 6 bases; the stretch between them is 14 bases long. Looking up the germline V gene yields CDR1 SGHAT and CDR2 FQNNGV. The chain was built from TRBV11-2 and TRBJ2-2; the D gene cannot be named for sure. This clonotype was sampled from a young man in good health and CMV-seronegative. Sequences were obtained from PBMCs. The CDR3 reads as follows: CASSTTNIAGELFF. The nucleotides are TGTGCCAGCAGTACTACCAACATAGCCGGGGAGCTGTTTTTT.